Below, one T cell receptor (beta chain) is given with its context. The antigen remains unidentified. Donors showed nominal health when sampled, although they likely had unrecorded immune exposures. The data belong to a study of cytomegalovirus exposure and HLA in healthy donors. Study-wide results and caveats: Later analysis indicated greater clonal expansion among HLA-associated TCR beta chains than among equally common other chains. Earlier analysis found most TCR beta V segments productive about 90% or about 30% of the time. A later analysis linked roughly 17,000 TCR beta sequences to HLA alleles at 0.05 false discovery rate.

The study ran its PCR with 60 Vbeta and 13 Jbeta primers. Generated by immunoSEQ multiplex PCR, the TCRdb table keeps only in-frame clones and is missing some. Of 75,000 to 95,000 clones in the sample, 63% were seen once. The germline V and J ends were trimmed by 8 bases and 0 bases, with 16 bases remaining between them. This CDR3 spans 15 amino acids. The germline V gene encodes CDR1 MNHEY and CDR2 SMNVEV (reference sequence). The clonotype comes from a woman younger than 45 in good health and CMV-seronegative. The sample comprised PBMCs. The V and J genes are TRBV27 and TRBJ1-2; tentatively, D is TRBD1 (5 bases). CDR3 in amino acids: CASPHASRANYGYTF. CDR3 DNA sequence: TGTGCCAGCCCCCATGCGAGCAGGGCTAACTATGGCTACACCTTC.